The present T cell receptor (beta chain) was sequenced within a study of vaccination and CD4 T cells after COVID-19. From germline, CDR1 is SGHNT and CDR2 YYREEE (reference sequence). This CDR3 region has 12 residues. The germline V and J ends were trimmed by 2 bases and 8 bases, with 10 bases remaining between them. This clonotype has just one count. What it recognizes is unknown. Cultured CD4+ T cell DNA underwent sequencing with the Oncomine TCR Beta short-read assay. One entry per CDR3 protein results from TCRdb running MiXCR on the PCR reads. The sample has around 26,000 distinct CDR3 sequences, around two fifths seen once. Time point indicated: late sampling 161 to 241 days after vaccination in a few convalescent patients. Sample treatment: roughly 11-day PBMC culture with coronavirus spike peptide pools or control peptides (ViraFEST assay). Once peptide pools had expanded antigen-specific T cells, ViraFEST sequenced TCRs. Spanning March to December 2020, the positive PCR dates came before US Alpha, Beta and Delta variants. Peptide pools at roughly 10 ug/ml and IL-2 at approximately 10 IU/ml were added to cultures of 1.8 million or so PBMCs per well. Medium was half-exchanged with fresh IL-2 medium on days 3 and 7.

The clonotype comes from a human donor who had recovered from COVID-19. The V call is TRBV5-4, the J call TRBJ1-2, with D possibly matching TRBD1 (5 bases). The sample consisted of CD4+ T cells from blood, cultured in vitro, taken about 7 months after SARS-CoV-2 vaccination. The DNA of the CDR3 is TGTGCCAGCAGCTTCCAGCGGGACGGCTACACCTTC. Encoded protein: CASSFQRDGYTF. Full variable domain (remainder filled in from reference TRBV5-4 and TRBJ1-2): ETGVTQSPTHLIKTRGQQVTLRCSSQSGHNTVSWYQQALGQGPQFIFQYYREEENGRGNFPPRFSGLQFPNYSSELNVNALELDDSALYLCASSFQRDGYTFGSGTRLTVV.